These 12 T cell receptor beta chains came from one sample sequenced in a study of T cell responses to AZD1222 COVID-19 vaccine. The data were produced by immunoSEQ multiplex PCR, yet TCRdb's version contains in-frame clones alone and is incomplete. The sample lists more than 80,000 clones, approximately 90% seen once, with about 3.4% in the top ten. Sequencing used peripheral blood, obtained 28 days after the second AZD1222 dose. Source of these receptors: an adult who received the AZD1222 COVID-19 vaccine.

The chain couples TRBV2 to TRBJ2-1; D is unclear. CDR1 and CDR2 (germline): SNHLY, FYNNEI. V was shortened by 3 bases and J by 0 bases, with 6 bases between the two germline ends. The CDR3 consists of 14 residues. The CDR3 protein is CASSDMSSYNEQFF. The CDR3 DNA reads as TGTGCCAGCAGTGACATGAGCTCCTACAATGAGCAGTTCTTC.

In its sample, this clone was seen a few times. This sequence joins TRBV7-9 and TRBJ1-1, with D perhaps TRBD1 (5 bases). CDR3 length equals 15 residues. Deletions cut 5 bases from V and 0 bases from J, with 13 bases between. Germline CDR1 is SEHNR and CDR2 is FQNEAQ (reference sequence). Written as DNA, the CDR3 is TGTGCCAGCAGCCCCCGGGGGGGACTGAACACTGAAGCTTTCTTT. Residues: CASSPRGGLNTEAFF.

The count of this clone is one. This sequence joins TRBV20-1 and TRBJ2-7; maybe TRBD1 (6 bases). Trimming left V 3 bases short and J 2 bases short, with 17 bases between. There are 15 residues in the CDR3. Per germline, CDR1 DFQATT and CDR2 SNEGSKA (reference sequence). CDR3 in DNA: TGCAGTGCTAGTTCAGGGGCCCAAACTACCTACGAGCAGTACTTC. It is translated as CSASSGAQTTYEQYF.

The gene calls are TRBV12-3 or TRBV12-4 and TRBJ1-1; unclear D gene. V was pared by 8 bases and J by 4 bases, with 11 bases between. The CDR3 totals 12 residues. The CDR3 DNA reads as TGTGCCAGCGGTTATGGATCCACTGAAGCTTTCTTT. Protein product: CASGYGSTEAFF.

This clone has just one count. The V gene is TRBV7-8, the J gene TRBJ1-4, with 7 positions matching TRBD1. J gave up 3 bases and V 6 bases, and 7 bases lay outside the gene matches. Germline values: CDR1 SGHVS, CDR2 FQNEAQ. CDR3 length: 15 amino acids. CDR3 region: CASRRSGGSNEKLFF. The CDR3 nucleotides are TGTGCCAGCAGGCGTTCAGGGGGATCTAATGAAAAACTGTTTTTT.

The chain is built from TRBV7-3 and TRBJ1-1, with D possibly matching TRBD1 (5 bases). V was cut by 5 bases and J by 1 base, with 11 bases left in between. The CDR3 length is 14 residues. CDR1 and CDR2 (germline): SGHTA, FQGTGA. Here the CDR3 DNA reads TGTGCCAGCAGCCCGGGACGGACGAACACTGAAGCTTTCTTT. This gives the protein CASSPGRTNTEAFF. Full variable domain (outside the CDR3, taken from reference TRBV7-3 and TRBJ1-1): GAGVSQTPSNKVTEKGKYVELRCDPISGHTALYWYRQSLGQGPEFLIYFQGTGAADDSGLPNDRFFAVRPEGSVSTLKIQRTERGDSAVYLCASSPGRTNTEAFFGQGTRLTVV.

V is TRBV2 and J is TRBJ1-5; D gene unclear. Germline V gene sequence: CDR1 SNHLY, CDR2 FYNNEI. V was pared by 5 bases and J by 0 bases, with 14 bases between. CDR3 length equals 16 residues. The CDR3 here is CASSSKGWSSNQPQHF. DNA for the CDR3: TGTGCCAGCAGTAGTAAAGGGTGGAGTAGCAATCAGCCCCAGCATTTT.

This clone has more than one count but fewer than ten. The sample holds other DNA sequences that translate to the same CDR3. The chain carries TRBV27 and TRBJ1-6; D is unresolved. Germline lookup yields CDR1 MNHEY and CDR2 SMNVEV (reference sequence). Trimming pared 4 bases from V and 8 bases from J, leaving 9 bases between. The CDR3 is 13 amino acids. CDR3 DNA: TGTGCCAGCAGTTCCCGAGAATATTCACCCCTCCACTTT. It codes for CASSSREYSPLHF.

The chain links TRBV18 to TRBJ1-4; D remains unclear. V was clipped by 2 bases and J by 2 bases, with 9 bases between them. The CDR3 runs 15 residues. From germline, CDR1 is KGHSH and CDR2 LQKENI. The CDR3 nucleotides are TGTGCCAGCTCACCAATAGGCACGACTAATGAAAAACTGTTTTTT. It specifies CASSPIGTTNEKLFF.

The chain combines TRBV7-9 with TRBJ1-1; D might be TRBD1 (5 bases). Germline V gene data show CDR1 as SEHNR and CDR2 as FQNEAQ (reference sequence). The CDR3 length is 15 residues. Trimming stripped 0 bases from V and 1 base from J, with 9 bases between. In nucleotides, the CDR3 is TGTGCCAGCAGCTTAGCGGGGGGGACGAACACTGAAGCTTTCTTT. Amino acids: CASSLAGGTNTEAFF.

The chain carries TRBV11-3 and TRBJ1-2, with D possibly being TRBD1 (5 bases). The CDR3 has 13 residues. Deletions cut 6 bases from V and 8 bases from J, with 16 bases between. Germline V CDR1 and CDR2: SGHNT, YENEEA. CDR3 sequence (DNA): TGTGCCAGCAGTAAATACGGGGCGGCCGGCTACACCTTC. Translated, it gives CASSKYGAAGYTF.

This chain uses TRBV19 with TRBJ2-2, with 9 bases identical to TRBD2. The CDR3 is 18 residues long. V gave up 1 base and J gave up 4 bases; unmatched junction bases: 10. From germline, CDR1 is LNHDA and CDR2 SQIVND (reference sequence). CDR3: CASSIVRIASGATGELFF. CDR3 sequence (DNA): TGTGCCAGTAGTATAGTAAGGATTGCTAGCGGGGCCACCGGGGAGCTGTTTTTT. The full variable domain, with the rest looked up from reference TRBV19 and TRBJ2-2, is DGGITQSPKYLFRKEGQNVTLSCEQNLNHDAMYWYRQDPGQGLRLIYYSQIVNDFQKGDIAEGYSVSREKKESFPLTVTSAQKNPTAFYLCASSIVRIASGATGELFFGEGSRLTVL.